This T cell receptor (beta chain) emerged from a study of cytomegalovirus exposure and HLA in healthy donors. Clones were read by immunoSEQ multiplex PCR, and TCRdb kept only the in-frame ones, dropping some. The sample includes fewer than 300,000 clones, roughly 90% of them seen just once. Whole-study results and caveats: In vitro data verified a few CMV-associated chains as specific for CMV antigens. Cytomegalovirus association was assigned to around 150 TCR beta chains.

A word on this clone: As yet, its antigen is unknown.

The CDR3 runs 16 residues. The germline V gene encodes CDR1 MDHEN and CDR2 SYDVKM. The germline V and J ends were trimmed by 5 bases and 2 bases, with 19 bases remaining between them. The TCR comes from a young woman in good health and CMV-seronegative. This chain joins TRBV28 and TRBJ2-7; D possibly corresponds to TRBD1 (6 bases). Material: PBMCs. In nucleotides, the CDR3 is TGTGCCAGCAGTCGTCCCCAGGACAGAGATCCCTACGAGCAGTACTTC. As protein: CASSRPQDRDPYEQYF.